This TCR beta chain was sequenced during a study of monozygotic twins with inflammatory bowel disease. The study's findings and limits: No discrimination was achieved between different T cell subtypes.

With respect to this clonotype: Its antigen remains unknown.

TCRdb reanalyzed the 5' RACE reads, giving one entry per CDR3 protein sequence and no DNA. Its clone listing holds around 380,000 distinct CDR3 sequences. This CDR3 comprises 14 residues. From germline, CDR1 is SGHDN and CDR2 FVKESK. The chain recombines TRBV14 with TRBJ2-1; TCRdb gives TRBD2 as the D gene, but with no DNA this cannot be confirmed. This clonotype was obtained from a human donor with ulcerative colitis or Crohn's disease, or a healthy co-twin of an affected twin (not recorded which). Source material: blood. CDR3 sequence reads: CASSQDWRLAQQFF.